Presented here are 4 T cell receptor beta chains from one specimen sequenced in a study of molecular identifiers for immune sequencing clone quantification. TCRdb called the PCR reads again in MiXCR, with one record for every CDR3 protein. The sample has 100,000 or so distinct CDR3 sequences, about 32% seen once. Sequences were obtained from naive CD8+ T cells from blood, with Jurkat cell RNA spiked in. This sample's subset: FACS-sorted CD8+CD4-CCR7+CD45RA+ naive T cells. The receptor set was obtained from a human donor in good health. Some libraries in this study had Jurkat cell RNA spiked in.

This clonotype has ten or more counts. This rearrangement joins TRBV28 to TRBJ2-3, with D tentatively TRBD1 (6 bases). The germline CDR1 and CDR2 sequences are MDHEN and SYDVKM. Trimming left V 7 bases short and J 6 bases short, with 14 bases between. The CDR3 length is 13 residues. In DNA, the CDR3 is TGTGCCAGCAAAATACAGGGTGCGGATACGCAGTATTTT. Protein sequence: CASKIQGADTQYF. Full variable domain (rest looked up from reference TRBV28 and TRBJ2-3): DVKVTQSSRYLVKRTGEKVFLECVQDMDHENMFWYRQDPGLGLRLIYFSYDVKMKEKGDIPEGYSVSREKKERFSLILESASTNQTSMYLCASKIQGADTQYFGPGTRLTVL.

This sequence joins TRBV2 and TRBJ2-7, with D uncertain. The CDR3 is made up of 11 amino acids. Germline V gene data show CDR1 as SNHLY and CDR2 as FYNNEI. The V gene lost 8 bases and the J gene lost 5 bases, with 10 bases spanning the gap. The CDR3 DNA reads TGTGCCAGCTCTGGTTCCGACGAGCAGTACTTC. Protein sequence: CASSGSDEQYF.

This chain connects TRBV7-9 to TRBJ1-2; D is ambiguous. Germline V lookup: CDR1 SEHNR, CDR2 FQNEAQ (reference sequence). This CDR3 has 13 amino acids. Trimming took off 2 bases at V and 6 bases at J, with 10 bases between the two ends. The CDR3 region has the DNA TGTGCCAGCAGCTTACAAGGGAACGATGGCTACACCTTC. It codes for CASSLQGNDGYTF.

This clonotype was picked up a small number of times. CDR3 region: CATSRDGVSGGEQPQHF. DNA for the CDR3: TGTGCCACCAGCAGAGATGGGGTGTCAGGGGGCGAACAGCCCCAGCATTTT. The chain carries TRBV15 and TRBJ1-5, with TRBD1 matching over 8 bases. CDR3 length: 17 amino acids. J was trimmed by 7 bases and V by 0 bases; bases with no gene match: 11. In germline, CDR1 is LNHNV, CDR2 YYDKDF (reference sequence).